These 25 T cell receptor beta chains were all obtained from the same sample, sequenced in a study of T cell changes during pregnancy in multiple sclerosis. Data came from immunoSEQ multiplex PCR; TCRdb stores just in-frame clones and leaves some out. The repertoire has about 39,000 clones, approximately 94% of them found once; the top ten carry 0.35%. Sequencing used CD4+ T cells from peripheral blood mononuclear cells, obtained after pregnancy. Every receptor here comes from a female donor with multiple sclerosis, enrolled in a pregnancy study.

This rearrangement joins TRBV6-6 to TRBJ1-2, with a weak D call TRBD1 (6 bases). V shed 4 bases and J shed 3 bases, with 9 bases lying between them. The germline V gene encodes CDR1 MNHNY and CDR2 SVGAGI (reference sequence). The CDR3 sequence is 13 residues long. CDR3 DNA sequence: TGTGCCAGCAGTTCAGGGGTGGACTATGGCTACACCTTC. It is translated as CASSSGVDYGYTF.

This sequence joins TRBV6-5 and TRBJ1-5, with unresolved D. The CDR3 totals 14 residues. Per the germline V gene, CDR1 is MNHEY and CDR2 is SVGAGI. Trimming removed 0 bases from V and 4 bases from J, with 7 bases in between. CDR3 protein: CASSYSTGNQPQHF. Written as DNA, the CDR3 is TGTGCCAGCAGTTACTCGACGGGGAATCAGCCCCAGCATTTT.

The chain is built from TRBV27 and TRBJ1-5; 8 bases map to TRBD1. The CDR3 has 14 residues. Germline V CDR1 and CDR2: MNHEY, SMNVEV (reference sequence). Trimming removed 7 bases from V and 7 bases from J; junction bases left unmatched: 9. The CDR3 sequence: CASKYVQGVQPQHF. Here the CDR3 DNA reads TGTGCCAGCAAGTATGTACAGGGGGTCCAGCCCCAGCATTTT.

This chain uses TRBV9 with TRBJ2-5, with 12 bases aligning to TRBD2. The CDR3 loop spans 19 amino acids. Germline assignment: CDR1 SGDLS and CDR2 YYNGEE. Trimming removed 0 bases from V and 5 bases from J; junction bases left unmatched: 14. The CDR3 is CASSVAGASGGARAETQYF. For the CDR3, the DNA is TGTGCCAGCAGCGTAGCAGGGGCTAGCGGGGGGGCCAGGGCGGAGACCCAGTACTTC.

This clone was seen just once. The genes are TRBV5-1 and TRBJ1-6; 7 bases map to TRBD1. Germline CDR1 reads SGHRS; CDR2 reads YFSETQ. This CDR3 has 13 amino acids. The J segment lost 9 bases and the V segment lost 4 bases, leaving 4 bases of the junction unmatched. The CDR3 coding sequence is TGCGCCAGCAGCAACAGACAGGGTTCACCCCTCCACTTT. The encoded protein is CASSNRQGSPLHF.

This clone was observed a single time. The chain links TRBV6-5 to TRBJ2-7, with a weak D call TRBD1 (5 bases). Per germline, CDR1 MNHEY and CDR2 SVGAGI. The CDR3 extends over 13 amino acids. The V end lost 2 bases, the J end lost 1 base, and 6 bases lay between the germline ends. The CDR3 bases are TGTGCCAGCAGTTACCCAGGGTCCTACGAGCAGTACTTC. The encoded protein is CASSYPGSYEQYF.

The rearrangement uses TRBV6-1 and TRBJ1-2; TRBD1 matches 8 bases. Germline assignment: CDR1 MNHNS and CDR2 SASEGT. J gave up 13 bases and V 0 bases, and 7 bases lay outside the gene matches. The CDR3 runs to 13 residues. The CDR3 nucleotides read TGTGCCAGCAGTGAAGCCGGGACAGGCTTTTCCACCTTC. Protein product: CASSEAGTGFSTF.

This clone showed up just once. The chain employs TRBV6-6 and TRBJ1-4; 9 nucleotides line up with TRBD1. The germline gives CDR1 MNHNY, CDR2 SVGAGI (reference sequence). The CDR3 spans 15 residues. V gave up 2 bases and J gave up 5 bases; unmatched junction bases: 3. The CDR3 is CASSYPGQGNEKLFF. In nucleotides, the CDR3 is TGTGCCAGCAGTTACCCCGGACAGGGGAATGAAAAACTGTTTTTT.

This clone has only a few counts. This rearrangement joins TRBV19 to TRBJ2-1; D is ambiguous. CDR1 and CDR2 from the germline V gene are LNHDA and SQIVND (reference sequence). This CDR3 is built from 14 residues. Trimming removed 2 bases from V and 5 bases from J, with 10 bases in between. The CDR3 protein is CASSISGANNEQFF. The CDR3 region has the DNA TGTGCCAGTAGTATATCCGGAGCGAACAATGAGCAGTTCTTC.

The rearrangement uses TRBV10-3 and TRBJ2-3; tentative D call: TRBD2 (5 bases). The germline V and J ends were trimmed by 8 bases and 3 bases, with 9 bases remaining between them. The CDR3 loop spans 12 amino acids. Germline V gives CDR1 ENHRY, CDR2 SYGVKD. CDR3 DNA: TGTGCCATCGGGAGTCATACAGATACGCAGTATTTT. Protein sequence: CAIGSHTDTQYF.

V gene TRBV21-1 combines with J gene TRBJ2-6; the listed D gene, TRBD1, was not tested against the DNA. TRBV21-1 is termed a pseudogene. CDR3 length equals 18 residues. The CDR3 bases are TGTGCCAGCAGCAAAGTGCAGTGTCCCCTCTCTGGGGCCAACGTCCTGACTTTC. As protein: CASSKVQCPLSGANVLTF.

This chain uses TRBV7-2 with TRBJ1-5, with 7 bases fitting TRBD1. V was pared by 5 bases and J by 3 bases, with 7 bases of the junction left unmatched. CDR1 is SGHTA and CDR2 is FQGNSA in the germline V gene. This CDR3 comprises 15 residues. This CDR3 reads CASSKTGNDNQPQHF. CDR3 nucleotide sequence: TGTGCCAGCAGCAAGACAGGGAATGACAATCAGCCCCAGCATTTT.

The J gene is TRBJ2-7, the V gene TRBV5-6; 9 bases agree with TRBD1. The trim removed 4 bases at V and 5 bases at J, leaving 10 bases unmatched. This CDR3 is 15 amino acids long. CDR1 is SGHDT and CDR2 is YYEEEE in the germline V gene. CDR3 sequence reads: CASSLIGQGRDEQYF. Here the CDR3 DNA reads TGTGCCAGCAGCCTAATAGGACAGGGGCGAGACGAGCAGTACTTC.

For the CDR3, the DNA is TGTGCCAGTGGAATACGGAGCCCTCATTCACCCCTCCACTTT. This translates into CASGIRSPHSPLHF. The chain employs TRBV19 and TRBJ1-6; D unclear. The V end was cut by 8 bases, the J end by 8 bases, with 16 bases between. The CDR3 is 14 residues long. Germline V gene lookup returns CDR1 LNHDA and CDR2 SQIVND (reference sequence).

V usage is TRBV2 and J usage is TRBJ2-3, with D uncertain. The CDR3 covers 12 residues. The germline V gene has CDR1 SNHLY and CDR2 FYNNEI. V was cut by 2 bases and J by 8 bases, with 8 bases left in between. CDR3 nucleotides: TGTGCCAGCAGTGAACGCGGTTTTACGCAGTATTTT. It encodes CASSERGFTQYF. Using reference TRBV2 and TRBJ2-3 for the parts outside the CDR3, the full variable domain is EPEVTQTPSHQVTQMGQEVILRCVPISNHLYFYWYRQILGQKVEFLVSFYNNEISEKSEIFDDQFSVERPDGSNFTLKIRSTKLEDSAMYFCASSERGFTQYFGPGTRLTVL.

V and J are TRBV9 and TRBJ2-5, with D possibly TRBD2 on 7 matching bases. Germline loops: CDR1 SGDLS, CDR2 YYNGEE. V was cut by 0 bases and J by 5 bases, with 17 bases left in between. This CDR3 is built from 16 residues. The CDR3 coding sequence is TGTGCCAGCAGCGTAGGGGGGGGCCCAGGTCGCGAGACCCAGTACTTC. The encoded protein is CASSVGGGPGRETQYF.

As DNA, the CDR3 is TGTGCCAGCAGTTACTCGAGAGGGTCTGGAAACACCATATATTTT. This gives the protein CASSYSRGSGNTIYF. The chain uses TRBV6-5 and TRBJ1-3; D call uncertain. The V gene lost 0 bases and the J gene lost 1 base, with 7 bases spanning the gap. Germline-derived CDR1 and CDR2 are MNHEY and SVGAGI. This CDR3 has 15 residues.

This clone was observed a single time. The V and J genes are TRBV5-5 and TRBJ2-4; D may be TRBD2 (6 bases). With 5 bases removed from V and 6 bases from J, the gap between germline ends came to 18 bases. Germline values: CDR1 SGHKS, CDR2 YYEKEE (reference sequence). This CDR3 is built from 15 residues. This chain's CDR3 is CASRIGGGSSNIQYF. In nucleotides, the CDR3 is TGTGCCAGCAGGATAGGTGGAGGGTCCTCAAACATTCAGTACTTC. The full variable domain, its missing parts supplied by reference TRBV5-5 and TRBJ2-4, is DAGVTQSPTHLIKTRGQQVTLRCSPISGHKSVSWYQQVLGQGPQFIFQYYEKEERGRGNFPDRFSARQFPNYSSELNVNALLLGDSALYLCASRIGGGSSNIQYFGAGTRLSVL.

The rearrangement uses TRBV2 and TRBJ1-5, with 7 bases fitting TRBD1. V shed 5 bases and J 2 bases; nucleotides not matched to a gene: 6. The CDR3 is 15 amino acids. Germline V CDR1 and CDR2: SNHLY, FYNNEI. The CDR3 nucleotides read TGTGCCAGCAGTAACGACAGGGTAGGCAATCAGCCCCAGCATTTT. Its translation is CASSNDRVGNQPQHF.

This chain joins TRBV5-1 and TRBJ2-3; tentative D call: TRBD1 (6 bases). CDR1 is SGHRS, CDR2 YFSETQ, per germline. Trimming took off 1 base at V and 2 bases at J, with 11 bases between the two ends. CDR3 length equals 15 residues. Written as DNA, the CDR3 is TGCGCCAGCAGCTTGTTACAGGGTCACACAGATACGCAGTATTTT. Encoded protein: CASSLLQGHTDTQYF.

The chain combines TRBV11-2 with TRBJ2-5; tentatively, D is TRBD1 (7 bases). Germline assignment: CDR1 SGHAT and CDR2 FQNNGV. The CDR3 has 14 residues. V lost 3 bases and J 5 bases, leaving 13 bases between the germline ends. CDR3 in DNA: TGTGCCAGCAGCTTTGCAGGGGGGCCGGAGACCCAGTACTTC. Its protein product is CASSFAGGPETQYF.

The chain uses TRBV30 and TRBJ2-7, with 9 bases matching TRBD1. Germline trimming cut 4 bases from V and 1 base from J; bases unmatched to any gene: 17. CDR3 length equals 18 residues. Germline loops: CDR1 GTSNPN, CDR2 SVGIG (reference sequence). CDR3 DNA sequence: TGTGCCTGGAACAAAAAACGCCCGGGACAGGGCATTTCCTACGAGCAGTACTTC. Amino acid sequence: CAWNKKRPGQGISYEQYF.

The V and J genes are TRBV7-3 and TRBJ1-2, with 8 bases fitting TRBD1. The V and J ends lost 3 bases and 6 bases, in that order; junction bases with no gene match: 3. Germline CDR1 is SGHTA and CDR2 is FQGTGA. The CDR3 is made up of 13 amino acids. CDR3 protein: CASSFDRGHGYTF. CDR3 coding DNA: TGTGCCAGCAGCTTCGACAGGGGCCATGGCTACACCTTC.

This clone was counted once. The chain joins TRBV5-5 to TRBJ2-4; D perhaps matches TRBD2 (6 bases). The CDR3 contains 13 residues. Germline values: CDR1 SGHKS, CDR2 YYEKEE (reference sequence). Between the trimmed V and J ends, which lost 5 bases and 7 bases, there was a span of 13 bases. The CDR3 region is CASRVGGNNIQYF. In nucleotides, the CDR3 is TGTGCCAGCAGGGTCGGCGGGAACAACATTCAGTACTTC.

This chain uses TRBV7-3 with TRBJ2-2; the D gene is possibly TRBD2 (6 bases). V was pared by 5 bases and J by 7 bases, with 17 bases between. Germline CDR1 reads SGHTA; CDR2 reads FQGTGA. The CDR3 runs to 15 residues. The CDR3 bases are TGTGCCAGCAGCCCCTTGGGGAGGTGGAACGGGGAGCTGTTTTTT. Translated: CASSPLGRWNGELFF.